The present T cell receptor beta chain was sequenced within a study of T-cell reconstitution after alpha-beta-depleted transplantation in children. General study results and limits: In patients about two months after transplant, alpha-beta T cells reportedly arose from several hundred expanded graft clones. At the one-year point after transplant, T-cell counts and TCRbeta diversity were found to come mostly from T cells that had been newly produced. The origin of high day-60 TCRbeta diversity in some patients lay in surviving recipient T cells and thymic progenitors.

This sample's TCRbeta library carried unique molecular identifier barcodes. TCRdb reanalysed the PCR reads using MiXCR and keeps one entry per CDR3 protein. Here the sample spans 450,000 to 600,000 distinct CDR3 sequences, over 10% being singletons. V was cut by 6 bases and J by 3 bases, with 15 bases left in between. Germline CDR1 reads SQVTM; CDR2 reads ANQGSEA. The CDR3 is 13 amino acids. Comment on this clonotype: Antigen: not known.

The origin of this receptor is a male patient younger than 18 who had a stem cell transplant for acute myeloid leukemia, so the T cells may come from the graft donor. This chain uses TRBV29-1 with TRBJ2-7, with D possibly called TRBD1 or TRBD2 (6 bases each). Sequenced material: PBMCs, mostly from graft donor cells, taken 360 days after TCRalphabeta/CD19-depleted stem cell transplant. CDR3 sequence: CSVGRQDYYEQYF. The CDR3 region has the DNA TGCAGCGTCGGACGACAGGACTACTACGAGCAGTACTTC.